This T cell receptor (beta chain) stems from a study of cytomegalovirus exposure and HLA in healthy donors. Study outcomes and limitations: Immune exposure information available was restricted to CMV serostatus. TCR beta sequences reportedly predicted most subjects' HLA-A and HLA-B alleles accurately. There was a cluster of highly shared sequence variants that was likely a sequencing artifact. DRB1 showed the most TCR associations and HLA-C the fewest in a later analysis, as rates varied by HLA locus.

Notes on this clone: Its antigen is as yet unknown.

The PCR employed 60 Vbeta primers together with 13 Jbeta primers. Repertoires were generated with immunoSEQ multiplex PCR, while TCRdb's copy carries only in-frame clones and drops some. Altogether approximately 200,000 clones are present, roughly 75% being singletons, with the ten largest covering 4.5% to 5.5%. Source material: PBMCs. This receptor was obtained from a man aged 25-45 years in good health and CMV-seropositive.

The CDR3 nucleotides are TGTGCCAGCTCACAGAGACAGGGGGTGAACACCGGGGAGCTGTTTTTT. Amino acid sequence: CASSQRQGVNTGELFF. J is TRBJ2-2 and V is TRBV18; 9 positions agree with TRBD1. The CDR3 runs 16 residues. The V gene end was trimmed by 4 bases and the J gene end by 1 base; junction bases not matched to a gene: 4. Germline V lookup: CDR1 KGHSH, CDR2 LQKENI.